The clone carrying this T cell receptor (beta chain) was detected a few times. These data belong to a study of blood T cell repertoires in COVID-19. The V gene end was trimmed by 0 bases and the J gene end by 2 bases; junction bases not matched to a gene: 5. Germline V gives CDR1 MGHRA, CDR2 YSYEKL. The CDR3 runs to 16 residues. The data were produced by immunoSEQ multiplex PCR, yet TCRdb's version contains in-frame clones alone and is incomplete. There are about 170,000 clones in the sample; roughly 84% occur only once, and roughly a tenth lies in the top ten. The chain joins TRBV4-1 to TRBJ2-7; TRBD1 agrees at 9 bases. This receptor was identified in an elderly woman with active or convalescent COVID-19. The sample was peripheral blood. The CDR3 DNA reads as TGCGCCAGCAGCCAAGATGGGGACAGGGCCGCCTACGAGCAGTACTTC. As protein: CASSQDGDRAAYEQYF.